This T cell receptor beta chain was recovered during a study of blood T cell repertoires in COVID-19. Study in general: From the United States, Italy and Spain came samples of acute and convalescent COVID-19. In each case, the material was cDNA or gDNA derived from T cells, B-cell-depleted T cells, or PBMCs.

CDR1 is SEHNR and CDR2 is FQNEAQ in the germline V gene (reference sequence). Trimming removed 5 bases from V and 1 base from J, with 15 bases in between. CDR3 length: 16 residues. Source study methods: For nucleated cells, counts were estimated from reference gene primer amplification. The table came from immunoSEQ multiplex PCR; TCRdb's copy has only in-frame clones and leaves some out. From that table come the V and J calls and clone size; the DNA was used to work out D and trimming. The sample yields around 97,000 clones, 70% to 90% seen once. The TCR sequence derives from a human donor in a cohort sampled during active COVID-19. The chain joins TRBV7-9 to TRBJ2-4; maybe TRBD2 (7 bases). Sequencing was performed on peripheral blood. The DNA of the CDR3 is TGTGCCAGCAGCGCCCTGGGGGGGGCGGCCAAAAACATTCAGTACTTC. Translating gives CASSALGGAAKNIQYF.